The source of this T cell receptor beta chain is a study of CD8 T cells in Susac syndrome. Sequencing of TCR beta was performed on blood CD8+ T cells and on blood CD4+ T cells. The CD8+ and CD4+ T cells were negatively isolated, with the TEMRA cells enriched by FACS. A quantity of roughly 0.5 to 1 ug RNA underwent reverse transcription using random hexamers. Each CDR3 protein is one row after TCRdb ran MiXCR on the immunoSEQ multiplex PCR reads. The sample records 150,000 to 200,000 distinct CDR3 sequences, roughly 95% being singletons. Per germline, CDR1 LGHDT and CDR2 YNNKEL (reference sequence). This CDR3 comprises 15 residues. Losses at the gene ends were 1 base for V and 1 base for J; bases not matched to a gene: 3.

The chain has TRBV3-1 and TRBJ1-1; 7 nucleotides align to TRBD1. The sequenced material came from CD4+ T cells from PBMCs. This TCR came from a human donor with multiple sclerosis. The CDR3 loop reads CASSQARTGNTEAFF. The CDR3, as DNA: TGTGCCAGCAGCCAAGCTAGGACAGGGAACACTGAAGCTTTCTTT.